The 8 T cell receptor beta chains below all came from one sample that was sequenced in a study of cytomegalovirus exposure and HLA in healthy donors. Researchers ran the PCR with 60 Vbeta and 13 Jbeta primers. Assay: immunoSEQ multiplex PCR; the TCRdb copy retains only in-frame clones and omits some. The repertoire holds 90,000 to 150,000 clones, with 15% as singletons. The sequencing input was PBMCs. The receptors derive from a woman aged 18-29 years in good health and CMV-seronegative.

The sample holds a few counts of this clone. The J gene is TRBJ1-1, the V gene TRBV5-8, with 7 bases that match TRBD1. The V gene end was trimmed by 0 bases and the J gene end by 5 bases; junction bases not matched to a gene: 4. Germline V lookup: CDR1 SGHTS, CDR2 YDEGEE. The CDR3 sequence is 14 residues long. CDR3 nucleotides: TGTGCCAGCAGCTTGGTAGGGGGCGAGACTGAAGCTTTCTTT. This encodes CASSLVGGETEAFF.

This clone was counted only a few times. V gene TRBV5-6 combines with J gene TRBJ1-6; the D is unclear. Germline V lookup: CDR1 SGHDT, CDR2 YYEEEE. The ends were cut back, 6 bases at V and 1 base at J, with 5 bases in the middle. The CDR3 is made up of 13 amino acids. CDR3 nucleotide sequence: TGTGCCAGCATGGAGTCCTATAATTCACCCCTCCACTTT. It specifies CASMESYNSPLHF.

The chain couples TRBV7-3 to TRBJ1-5; no definite D call. With 0 bases removed from V and 5 bases from J, the gap between germline ends came to 14 bases. This CDR3 spans 16 amino acids. The germline V gene has CDR1 SGHTA and CDR2 FQGTGA. CDR3 sequence (DNA): TGTGCCAGCAGCTTAACGAGCCTCCTAGGCGATCAGCCCCAGCATTTT. Encoded protein: CASSLTSLLGDQPQHF.

This clone was seen only a few times. The chain is built from TRBV6-1 and TRBJ1-2, with D perhaps TRBD1 (6 bases). CDR3 length: 14 amino acids. CDR1 is MNHNS, CDR2 SASEGT, per germline. The V and J ends lost 11 bases and 3 bases respectively, with 19 bases between them. This CDR3 is CASNEGGLDYGYTF. CDR3 DNA: TGTGCCTCCAATGAAGGGGGGCTTGACTATGGCTACACCTTC.

This clone was counted a few times. The chain uses TRBV25-1 and TRBJ1-2; possible D gene TRBD1, 5 bases. The CDR3 runs 15 residues. CDR1 MGHDK and CDR2 SYGVNS come from the germline V gene. Trimming left V 1 base short and J 2 bases short, with 11 bases between. The CDR3 DNA follows: TGTGCCAGCAGTGAATCCCCCCAGGGAAACTATGGCTACACCTTC. Amino acid sequence: CASSESPQGNYGYTF.

Ten or more counts support this clone. The identical CDR3 is also encoded by other nucleotide sequences in the sample. V gene TRBV5-1 combines with J gene TRBJ2-1, with 13 bases identical to TRBD2. The CDR3 totals 15 residues. The junction had 3 bases not matched to a gene; V was cut back by 3 bases and J by 6 bases. The germline V gene encodes CDR1 SGHRS and CDR2 YFSETQ. The CDR3 DNA reads as TGCGCCAGCAGCTCTGGACTAGCGGGAGTCAATGAGCAGTTCTTC. Encoded protein: CASSSGLAGVNEQFF.

This clone was recorded a few times. V usage is TRBV11-1 and J usage is TRBJ2-7; 7 positions match TRBD1. Trimming cost V 5 bases and J 1 base; bases outside gene matches: 5. The CDR3 spans 14 residues. The germline CDR1 and CDR2 sequences are SGHAT and FQDESV (reference sequence). The CDR3 region is CASSLDRRSYEQYF. DNA of the CDR3: TGTGCCAGCAGCCTGGACAGGAGATCCTACGAGCAGTACTTC. The variable domain in full, completed from reference TRBV11-1 and TRBJ2-7, reads EAEVAQSPRYKITEKSQAVAFWCDPISGHATLYWYRQILGQGPELLVQFQDESVVDDSQLPKDRFSAERLKGVDSTLKIQPAELGDSAMYLCASSLDRRSYEQYFGPGTRLTVT.

The sample holds a few counts of this clone. The chain's CDR3 is CASSQDGWYDRGKTEAFF. The CDR3 region has the DNA TGCGCCAGCAGCCAAGACGGCTGGTACGACAGGGGGAAGACTGAAGCTTTCTTT. The J gene is TRBJ1-1, the V gene TRBV4-1; TRBD1 aligns across 9 bases. Germline trimming cut 0 bases from V and 5 bases from J; bases unmatched to any gene: 13. This CDR3 is 18 amino acids long. Germline V CDR1 and CDR2: MGHRA, YSYEKL.